The 8 T cell receptor beta chains in this list originate from one sample, sequenced in a study of cytomegalovirus exposure and HLA in healthy donors (TCRdb year 2017). Library preparation was by the immunoSEQ multiplex PCR assay. A mixture of 60 forward primers for TCR Vbeta segments and 13 reverse primers for TCR Jbeta segments was used in the multiplex PCR. TCRdb retrieved this table from immuneACCESS and kept in-frame rearrangements only. Not all clones are present; in checked studies, unresolved V genes account for under half, and no reason is known for the remainder. Across this sample there are approximately 170,000 clones, with less than 85% seen only once. Jointly, the top ten make up 1% of the sample. Source material: PBMCs. These receptors were collected from a boy younger than 10 in good health and CMV-seronegative.

V usage is TRBV4-1 and J usage is TRBJ1-6; D unclear. The CDR3 is 15 residues long. V shed 9 bases and J shed 0 bases, with 12 bases lying between them. Germline CDR1 is MGHRA and CDR2 is YSYEKL. DNA for the CDR3: TGCGCCAGTCAAGAGGAGAGCTCCTATAATTCACCCCTCCACTTT. Its translation is CASQEESSYNSPLHF.

This rearrangement joins TRBV7-9 to TRBJ1-6; D gene unclear. V shed 1 base and J shed 9 bases, with 13 bases lying between them. The CDR3 has 15 amino acids. The germline CDR1 and CDR2 sequences are SEHNR and FQNEAQ (reference sequence). The CDR3 loop is CASSLGAREASPLHF. CDR3 nucleotides: TGTGCCAGCAGCTTAGGGGCACGGGAAGCTTCACCCCTCCACTTT.

The rearrangement uses TRBV5-8 and TRBJ2-7, with TRBD2 identical over 12 bases. The germline V gene encodes CDR1 SGHTS and CDR2 YDEGEE. Trimming removed 2 bases from V and 3 bases from J; junction bases left unmatched: 3. This CDR3 region has 15 residues. The CDR3 DNA sequence: TGTGCCAGCAGCTTCTGGACTAGCGGGATCTACGAGCAGTACTTC. It yields the protein CASSFWTSGIYEQYF.

V usage is TRBV28 and J usage is TRBJ2-7; no firm D call. The CDR3 is 17 amino acids. The V and J ends lost 5 bases and 0 bases respectively, with 20 bases between them. Germline CDR1 reads MDHEN; CDR2 reads SYDVKM. CDR3 sequence (DNA): TGTGCCAGCAGTGTGGAGATAAGAACTGTGAGCTCCTACGAGCAGTACTTC. Amino acids: CASSVEIRTVSSYEQYF.

Concerning this clone itself: Sequence at one end of the junction differs from germline and may be a read error. The V call is TRBV6-5, the J call TRBJ1-2; TRBD1 matches at 7 bases. The V gene's germline CDR1 is MNHEY and CDR2 SVGAGI. CDR3 length: 13 amino acids. DNA for the CDR3: TGTGCCAGCGGTTATGTGCAGGGGGATGGCTACACCTTC. Its protein product is CASGYVQGDGYTF.

The V call is TRBV28, the J call TRBJ1-3; TRBD1 agrees at 12 bases. CDR1 MDHEN and CDR2 SYDVKM come from the germline V gene. V lost 5 bases to trimming and J lost 0 bases; unmatched junction nucleotides: 11. This CDR3 has 19 amino acids. CDR3 DNA sequence: TGTGCCAGCAGTCCTGGGACAGGGGGCTTCCTCCTCTCTGGAAACACCATATATTTT. It encodes CASSPGTGGFLLSGNTIYF.

The J gene is TRBJ1-2, the V gene TRBV4-1; 8 bases line up with TRBD1. The length of the CDR3 is 14 residues. Germline V lookup: CDR1 MGHRA, CDR2 YSYEKL. Unmatched junction bases numbered 8, after V lost 4 bases and J lost 7 bases. As DNA, the CDR3 is TGCGCCAGCAGCCTAACGACAGGGGACGGTGGCTACACCTTC. This translates into CASSLTTGDGGYTF.

The gene calls are TRBV15 and TRBJ1-4; 7 positions agree with TRBD1. Germline loops: CDR1 LNHNV, CDR2 YYDKDF (reference sequence). The CDR3 consists of 15 residues. The ends lost 0 bases at V and 7 bases at J; junction bases unmatched: 5. The CDR3 region has the DNA TGTGCCACCAGCAGAGATGTCAGGGGGAGTGAAAAACTGTTTTTT. This gives the protein CATSRDVRGSEKLFF.